This note documents a single T cell receptor (beta chain) sequence. The target antigen is unknown. The sample is drawn from a study of blood T cells in healthy people across ages. Study observations and caveats: Per million T cells, TCR beta diversity dropped about linearly as age rose.

A sample-barcoded 5' primer and a J-beta primer mix were used in a second PCR of about 7 to 11 cycles. TCRdb reprocessed the 5' RACE reads with MiXCR, giving one entry per CDR3 protein. The sample records 1.4 million to 1.5 million distinct CDR3 sequences, approximately 40% being singletons. The authors drew approximately 10 milliliters of peripheral blood from each donor. From germline, CDR1 is ENHRY and CDR2 SYGVKD. V trimming: 3 bases; J trimming: 1 base; junction bases outside the gene matches: 12. The CDR3 runs 19 residues. The sequence came from a woman in her late teens or twenties in good health. The rearrangement joins TRBV10-3 to TRBJ2-5; 12 bases are shared with TRBD2. Material for sequencing was blood. Here the CDR3 DNA reads TGTGCCATCAGTGACAATGTCCTAGCGGGGGGGATCGGCCAAGAGACCCAGTACTTC. It translates to CAISDNVLAGGIGQETQYF.